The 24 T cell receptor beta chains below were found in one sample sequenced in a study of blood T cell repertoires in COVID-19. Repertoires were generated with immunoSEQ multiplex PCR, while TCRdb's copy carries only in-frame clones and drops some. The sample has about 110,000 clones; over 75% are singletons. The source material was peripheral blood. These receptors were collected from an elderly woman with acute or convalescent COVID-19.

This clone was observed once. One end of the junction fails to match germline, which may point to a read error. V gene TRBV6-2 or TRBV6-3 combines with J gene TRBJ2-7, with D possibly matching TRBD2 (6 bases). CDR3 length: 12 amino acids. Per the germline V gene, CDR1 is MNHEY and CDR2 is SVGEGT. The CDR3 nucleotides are TGTGCCAGCAGTTACGGAGGGCGCAATGGCAGTTTC. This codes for CASSYGGRNGSF.

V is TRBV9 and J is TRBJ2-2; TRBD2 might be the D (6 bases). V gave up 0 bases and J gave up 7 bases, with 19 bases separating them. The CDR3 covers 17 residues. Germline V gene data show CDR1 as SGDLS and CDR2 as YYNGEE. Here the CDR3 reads CASSVGPGDSGGGELFF. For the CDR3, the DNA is TGTGCCAGCAGCGTAGGCCCGGGGGACTCCGGGGGCGGGGAGCTGTTTTTT.

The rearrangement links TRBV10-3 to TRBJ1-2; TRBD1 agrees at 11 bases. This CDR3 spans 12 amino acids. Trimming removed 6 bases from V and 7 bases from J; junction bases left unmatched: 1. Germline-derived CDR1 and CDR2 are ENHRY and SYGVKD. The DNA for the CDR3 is TGTGCCATCAGGGACAGGGGGCTTGGCTACACCTTC. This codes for CAIRDRGLGYTF.

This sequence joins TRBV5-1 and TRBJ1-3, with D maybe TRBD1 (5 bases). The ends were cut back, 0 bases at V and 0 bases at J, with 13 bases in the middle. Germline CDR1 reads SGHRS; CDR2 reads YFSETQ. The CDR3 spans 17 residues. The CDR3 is CASSLAPGLSSGNTIYF. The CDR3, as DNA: TGCGCCAGCAGCTTGGCGCCAGGGCTTTCCTCTGGAAACACCATATATTTT.

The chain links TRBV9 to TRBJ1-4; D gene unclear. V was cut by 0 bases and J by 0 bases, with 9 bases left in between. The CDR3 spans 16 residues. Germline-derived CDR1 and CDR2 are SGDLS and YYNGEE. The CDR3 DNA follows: TGTGCCAGCAGCGTAGGTTCGGGTGCAACTAATGAAAAACTGTTTTTT. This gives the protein CASSVGSGATNEKLFF.

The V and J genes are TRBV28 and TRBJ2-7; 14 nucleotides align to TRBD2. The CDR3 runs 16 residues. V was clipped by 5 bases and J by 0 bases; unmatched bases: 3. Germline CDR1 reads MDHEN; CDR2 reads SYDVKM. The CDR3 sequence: CASSGGLAGVSYEQYF. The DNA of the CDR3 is TGTGCCAGCAGTGGGGGACTAGCGGGGGTCTCCTACGAGCAGTACTTC.

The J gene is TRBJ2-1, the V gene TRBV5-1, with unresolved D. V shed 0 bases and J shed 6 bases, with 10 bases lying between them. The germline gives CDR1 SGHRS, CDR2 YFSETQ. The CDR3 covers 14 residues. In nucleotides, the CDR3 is TGCGCCAGCAGCTTGGTCCGCGCTAGCAATGAGCAGTTCTTC. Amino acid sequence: CASSLVRASNEQFF.

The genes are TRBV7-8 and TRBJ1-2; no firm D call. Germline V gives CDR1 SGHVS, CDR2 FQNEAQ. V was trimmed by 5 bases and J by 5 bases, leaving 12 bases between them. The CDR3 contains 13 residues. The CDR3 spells CASSTSGWYGYTF. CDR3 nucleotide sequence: TGTGCCAGCAGCACTAGTGGATGGTATGGCTACACCTTC.

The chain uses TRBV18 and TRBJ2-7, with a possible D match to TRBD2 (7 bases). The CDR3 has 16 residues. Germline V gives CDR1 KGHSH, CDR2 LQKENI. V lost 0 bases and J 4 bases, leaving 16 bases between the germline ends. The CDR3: CASSPPGGGQIYEQYF. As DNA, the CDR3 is TGTGCCAGCTCACCACCGGGGGGGGGCCAAATTTACGAGCAGTACTTC.

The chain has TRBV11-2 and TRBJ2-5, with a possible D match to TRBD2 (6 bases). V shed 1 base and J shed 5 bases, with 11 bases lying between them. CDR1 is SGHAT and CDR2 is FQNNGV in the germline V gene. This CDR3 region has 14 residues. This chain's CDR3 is CASSLGAGRETQYF. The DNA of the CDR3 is TGTGCCAGCAGCTTAGGGGCAGGGAGGGAGACCCAGTACTTC.

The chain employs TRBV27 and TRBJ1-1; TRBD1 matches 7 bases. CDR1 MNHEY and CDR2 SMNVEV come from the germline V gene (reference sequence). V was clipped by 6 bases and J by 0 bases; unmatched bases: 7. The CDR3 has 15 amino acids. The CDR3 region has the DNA TGTGCCAGCAGACCTTCGGGACAGCTGAACACTGAAGCTTTCTTT. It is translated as CASRPSGQLNTEAFF.

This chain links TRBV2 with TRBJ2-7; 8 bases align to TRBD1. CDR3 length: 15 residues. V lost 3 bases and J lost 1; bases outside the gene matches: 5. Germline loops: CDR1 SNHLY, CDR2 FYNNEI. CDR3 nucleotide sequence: TGTGCCAGCAGTGACCGGGACAGGCTGTCCTACGAGCAGTACTTC. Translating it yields CASSDRDRLSYEQYF.

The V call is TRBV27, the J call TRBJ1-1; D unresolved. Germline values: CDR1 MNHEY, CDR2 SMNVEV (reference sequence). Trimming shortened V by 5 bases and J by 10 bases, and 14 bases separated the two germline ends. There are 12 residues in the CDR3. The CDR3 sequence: CASSPRVGRAFF. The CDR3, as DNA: TGTGCCAGCAGTCCGAGGGTCGGGCGAGCTTTCTTT.

The CDR3 loop is CASSPTAPGETQYF. CDR3 nucleotide sequence: TGTGCCAGCAGCCCGACAGCCCCGGGAGAGACCCAGTACTTC. V usage is TRBV7-2 and J usage is TRBJ2-5; TRBD1 is a possible D gene (5 bases). This CDR3 has 14 residues. The V gene's germline CDR1 is SGHTA and CDR2 FQGNSA. Trimming stripped 5 bases from V and 4 bases from J, with 14 bases between.

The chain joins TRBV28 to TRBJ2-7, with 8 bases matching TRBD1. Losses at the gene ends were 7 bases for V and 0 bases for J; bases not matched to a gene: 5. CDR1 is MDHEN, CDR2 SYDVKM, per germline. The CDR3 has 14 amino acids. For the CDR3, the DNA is TGTGCCAGCATCACAGGGGGTAGCTCCTACGAGCAGTACTTC. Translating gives CASITGGSSYEQYF.

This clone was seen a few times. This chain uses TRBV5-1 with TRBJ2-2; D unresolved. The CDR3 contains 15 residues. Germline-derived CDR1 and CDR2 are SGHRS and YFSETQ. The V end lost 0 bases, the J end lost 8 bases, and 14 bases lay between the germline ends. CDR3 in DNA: TGCGCCAGCAGCTTGGATATATCGGGTAATGGGGAGCTGTTTTTT. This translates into CASSLDISGNGELFF.

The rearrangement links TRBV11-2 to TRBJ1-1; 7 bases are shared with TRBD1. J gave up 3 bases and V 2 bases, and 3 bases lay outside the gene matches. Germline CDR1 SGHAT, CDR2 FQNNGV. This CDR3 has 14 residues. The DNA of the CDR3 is TGTGCCAGCAGCTTACACAGGGGCGACACTGAAGCTTTCTTT. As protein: CASSLHRGDTEAFF.

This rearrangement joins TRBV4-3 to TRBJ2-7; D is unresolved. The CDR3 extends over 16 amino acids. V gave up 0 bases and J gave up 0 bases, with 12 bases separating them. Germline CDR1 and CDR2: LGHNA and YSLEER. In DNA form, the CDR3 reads TGCGCCAGCAGCCAAGATTCCCAGGCGAGCTCCTACGAGCAGTACTTC. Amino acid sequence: CASSQDSQASSYEQYF.

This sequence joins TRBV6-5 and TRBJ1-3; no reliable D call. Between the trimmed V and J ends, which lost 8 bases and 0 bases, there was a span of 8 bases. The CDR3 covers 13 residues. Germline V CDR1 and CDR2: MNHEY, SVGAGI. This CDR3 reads CASQLHSGNTIYF. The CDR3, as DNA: TGTGCCAGCCAACTGCACTCTGGAAACACCATATATTTT.

The CDR3 DNA is TGTGCCAGTAGTATAGGGCCTTCGGGGCAGTTCTTC. This gives the protein CASSIGPSGQFF. The V and J genes are TRBV19 and TRBJ2-1; D not certain. V was cut by 1 base and J by 12 bases, with 10 bases left in between. This CDR3 spans 12 amino acids. Germline loops: CDR1 LNHDA, CDR2 SQIVND (reference sequence).

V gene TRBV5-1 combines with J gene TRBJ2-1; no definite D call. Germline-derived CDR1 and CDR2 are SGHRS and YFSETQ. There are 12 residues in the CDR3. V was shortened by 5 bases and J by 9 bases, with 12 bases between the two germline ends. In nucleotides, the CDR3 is TGCGCCAGCAGGCTTGGGCTCACTGAGCAGTTCTTC. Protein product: CASRLGLTEQFF. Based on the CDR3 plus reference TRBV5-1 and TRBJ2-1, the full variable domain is KAGVTQTPRYLIKTRGQQVTLSCSPISGHRSVSWYQQTPGQGLQFLFEYFSETQRNKGNFPGRFSGRQFSNSRSEMNVSTLELGDSALYLCASRLGLTEQFFGPGTRLTVL.

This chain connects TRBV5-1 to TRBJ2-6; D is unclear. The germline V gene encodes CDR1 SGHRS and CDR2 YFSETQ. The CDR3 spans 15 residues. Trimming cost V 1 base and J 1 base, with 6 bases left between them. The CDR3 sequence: CASSLIVSGANVLTF. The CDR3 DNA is TGCGCCAGCAGCTTGATCGTATCTGGGGCCAACGTCCTGACTTTC.

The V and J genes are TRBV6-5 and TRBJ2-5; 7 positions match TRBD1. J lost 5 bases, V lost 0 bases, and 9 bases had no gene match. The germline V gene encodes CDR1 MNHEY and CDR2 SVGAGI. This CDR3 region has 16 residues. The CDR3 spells CASSYSLWDSQETQYF. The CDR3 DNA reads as TGTGCCAGCAGTTACTCGCTATGGGACAGTCAGGAGACCCAGTACTTC.

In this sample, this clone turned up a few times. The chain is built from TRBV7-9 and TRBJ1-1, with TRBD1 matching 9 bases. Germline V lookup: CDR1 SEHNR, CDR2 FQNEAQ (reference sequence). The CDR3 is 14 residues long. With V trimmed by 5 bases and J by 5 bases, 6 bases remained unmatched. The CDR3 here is CASSRQGEGTEAFF. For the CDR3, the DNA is TGTGCCAGCAGCCGACAGGGGGAGGGGACTGAAGCTTTCTTT.